The 9 T cell receptor beta chains presented below share a single source sample, sequenced in a study of vaccination and CD4 T cells after COVID-19. These receptors lack a known antigen. The Oncomine TCR Beta short-read assay was applied to DNA of cultured CD4+ T cells. TCRdb re-derived calls from the PCR reads in MiXCR, one entry per CDR3 protein. Among over 15,000 distinct CDR3 sequences listed, approximately 50% were seen once. Specified treatment: roughly 10-day PBMC culture with coronavirus spike peptide pools or control peptides (ViraFEST assay). Sequenced material: cultured CD4+ T cells from blood, taken after SARS-CoV-2 vaccination. These receptors were collected from a human donor with COVID-19.

A few counts support this clonotype. J is TRBJ2-5 and V is TRBV19; the D is unclear. The CDR3 has 14 residues. V lost 6 bases and J lost 4, with 15 bases in between. Germline lookup yields CDR1 LNHDA and CDR2 SQIVND (reference sequence). The DNA of the CDR3 is TGTGCCAGTAGCCTAGGCAGGTCCGGAGAGACCCAGTACTTC. Its translation: CASSLGRSGETQYF.

This clonotype was picked up a small number of times. V and J are TRBV15 and TRBJ1-1; 7 bases agree with TRBD1. J gave up 4 bases and V 5 bases, and 4 bases lay outside the gene matches. Germline CDR1 is LNHNV and CDR2 is YYDKDF (reference sequence). The CDR3 is made up of 13 amino acids. CDR3 sequence (DNA): TGTGCCACCAGCGATGACAGGGCCACTGAAGCTTTCTTT. Translation: CATSDDRATEAFF.

Here the CDR3 reads CAGPGTGELFF. The CDR3 region has the DNA TGTGCCGGGCCCGGCACCGGGGAGCTGTTTTTT. The J gene is TRBJ2-2, the V gene TRBV6-2 or TRBV6-3; D gene ambiguous. The CDR3 runs 11 residues. Germline CDR1 MNHEY, CDR2 SVGEGT. V was pared by 11 bases and J by 4 bases, with 8 bases between.

The chain employs TRBV7-3 and TRBJ1-1; 7 nucleotides match TRBD1. J lost 0 bases, V lost 5 bases, and 6 bases had no gene match. CDR3 size: 15 residues. Germline values: CDR1 SGHTA, CDR2 FQGTGA. CDR3 region: CASSNTGAMNTEAFF. The DNA of the CDR3 is TGTGCCAGCAGCAATACAGGGGCCATGAACACTGAAGCTTTCTTT.

This clonotype was observed a single time. This chain uses TRBV7-2 with TRBJ1-4; D might be TRBD1 (5 bases). Germline loops: CDR1 SGHTA, CDR2 FQGNSA. The CDR3 totals 15 residues. V lost 1 base, J lost 7 bases, and 13 bases lay in between. This CDR3 is CASSLGVPRGEKLFF. DNA of the CDR3: TGTGCCAGCAGCTTAGGGGTTCCGAGGGGTGAAAAACTGTTTTTT.

This clonotype was counted only a few times. The chain combines TRBV10-1 with TRBJ2-5; 9 positions match TRBD2. Losses at the gene ends were 0 bases for V and 1 base for J; bases not matched to a gene: 0. Germline V gene data show CDR1 as WNHNN and CDR2 as SYGVQD (reference sequence). CDR3 length equals 15 residues. The CDR3 reads CASSESAGGQETQYF. In nucleotides, the CDR3 is TGCGCCAGCAGTGAGTCAGCGGGGGGCCAAGAGACCCAGTACTTC.

This clonotype appeared a single time. The chain recombines TRBV5-1 with TRBJ2-5; TRBD2 matches at 8 bases. Germline V lookup: CDR1 SGHRS, CDR2 YFSETQ. V lost 0 bases to trimming and J lost 4 bases; unmatched junction nucleotides: 8. The CDR3 consists of 16 residues. The DNA for the CDR3 is TGCGCCAGCAGCTTGGCCGGGGCGGGGGGACCAGAGACCCAGTACTTC. Its translation is CASSLAGAGGPETQYF.

There are a few counts of this clonotype. The J gene is TRBJ1-1, the V gene TRBV7-2; D ambiguous. Per germline, CDR1 SGHTA and CDR2 FQGNSA. The ends were cut back, 1 base at V and 4 bases at J, with 10 bases in the middle. This CDR3 is built from 14 residues. CDR3 in amino acids: CASSLVGGGTEAFF. CDR3 DNA sequence: TGTGCCAGCAGCTTAGTTGGAGGCGGCACTGAAGCTTTCTTT.

This rearrangement joins TRBV5-1 to TRBJ2-5; D is unresolved. V gave up 2 bases and J gave up 4 bases, with 9 bases separating them. The germline CDR1 and CDR2 sequences are SGHRS and YFSETQ. There are 13 residues in the CDR3. CDR3 nucleotides: TGCGCCAGCAGCTTTACGGCGGCAGAGACCCAGTACTTC. Protein sequence: CASSFTAAETQYF.